The clone carrying this T cell receptor beta chain has a count of ten or more. What it binds is not known. This entry is derived from a study of regulatory T cells in long-lasting Graves disease. The study's findings and limits: Relative to new patients (approximately 960), persistent patients exhibited greater sharing of public clonotypes (approximately 3,000). Persistent Graves' patients showed less TCR diversity than newly diagnosed patients showed. When disease was persistent, TRBV28, TRBJ1-2 and TRBJ2-5 were the favored segments.

Germline V gives CDR1 MNHNS, CDR2 SASEGT. V gave up 3 bases and J gave up 6 bases, with 18 bases separating them. The CDR3 is 16 amino acids. Building the TCR beta libraries relied on iRepertoire HTBI primers, and CDR3 regions underwent Arm-PCR. TCRdb used MiXCR to reprocess the multiplex PCR reads, holding one entry per CDR3 protein. The sample lists hundreds of thousands of distinct CDR3 sequences, roughly a fifth occurring once. Described time point: persistent/refractory GD, antithyroid drugs over 5 years with positive TRAb. Making the TCR library involved RNA that had been extracted from PBMCs. The material was peripheral blood mononuclear cells (PBMCs), obtained when the disease was refractory, from a patient treated with antithyroid drugs. The chain combines TRBV6-1 with TRBJ1-5; the D gene is possibly TRBD1 (6 bases). The clonotype was recovered from a female donor with Graves disease. This CDR3 reads CASSDAGRGEGQPQHF. CDR3 coding DNA: TGTGCCAGCAGTGACGCCGGCAGGGGAGAGGGTCAGCCCCAGCATTTT.